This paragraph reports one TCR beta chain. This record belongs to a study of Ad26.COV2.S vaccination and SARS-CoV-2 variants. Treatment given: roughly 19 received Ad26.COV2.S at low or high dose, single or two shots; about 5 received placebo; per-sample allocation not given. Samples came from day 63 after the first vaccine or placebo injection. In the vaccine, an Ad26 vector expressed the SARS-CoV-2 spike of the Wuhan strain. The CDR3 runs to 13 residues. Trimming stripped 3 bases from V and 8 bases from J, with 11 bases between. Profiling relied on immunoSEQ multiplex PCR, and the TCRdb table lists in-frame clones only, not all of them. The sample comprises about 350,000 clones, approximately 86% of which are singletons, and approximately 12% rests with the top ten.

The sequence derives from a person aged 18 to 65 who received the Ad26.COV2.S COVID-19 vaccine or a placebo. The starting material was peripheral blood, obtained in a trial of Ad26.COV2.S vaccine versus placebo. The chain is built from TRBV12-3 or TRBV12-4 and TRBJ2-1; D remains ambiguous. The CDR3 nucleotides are TGTGCCAGCAGTTTTGGTGGGATCTATGAGCAGTTCTTC. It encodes CASSFGGIYEQFF.